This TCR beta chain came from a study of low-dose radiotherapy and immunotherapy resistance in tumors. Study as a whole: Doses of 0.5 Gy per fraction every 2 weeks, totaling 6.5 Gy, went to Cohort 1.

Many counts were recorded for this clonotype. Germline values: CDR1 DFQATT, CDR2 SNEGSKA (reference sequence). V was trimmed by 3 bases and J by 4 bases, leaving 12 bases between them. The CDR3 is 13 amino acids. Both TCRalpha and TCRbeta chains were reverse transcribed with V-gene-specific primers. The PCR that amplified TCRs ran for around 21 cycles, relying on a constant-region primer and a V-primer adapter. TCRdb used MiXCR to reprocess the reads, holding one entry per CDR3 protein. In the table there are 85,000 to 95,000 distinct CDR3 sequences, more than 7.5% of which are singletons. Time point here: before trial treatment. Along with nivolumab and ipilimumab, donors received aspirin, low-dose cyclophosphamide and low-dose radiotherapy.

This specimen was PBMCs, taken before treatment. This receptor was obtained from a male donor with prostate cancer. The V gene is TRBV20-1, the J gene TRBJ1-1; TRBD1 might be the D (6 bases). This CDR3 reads CSASNTGSTEAFF. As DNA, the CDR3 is TGCAGTGCTAGCAATACAGGGTCCACTGAAGCTTTCTTT.